The next 18 T cell receptor beta chains were all read from a single sample in a study of post-analysis software for immune sequencing data. Study-wide results and limits: Several TRBV segments (TRBV5-6, TRBV5-1 and TRBV20-1 among them) occurred more frequently in patients than in controls.

These receptors' targets are unknown. Prepared TCR beta cDNA libraries contained unique molecular identifiers. TCRdb re-called the PCR reads with MiXCR, one entry per CDR3 protein. The sample carries 250,000 to 300,000 distinct CDR3 sequences, 36% recorded once. The sample taken for sequencing was blood. Receptor source: a girl under 18 with multiple sclerosis.

Remarks on this clonotype: A much bigger clone sits one base away, suggesting this may be a read error. The gene calls are TRBV3-1 and TRBJ2-5; D might be TRBD1 or TRBD2, each matching 6 bases. This CDR3 contains 16 residues. In germline, CDR1 is LGHDT, CDR2 YNNKEL (reference sequence). Trimming cost V 4 bases and J 11 bases, with 26 bases left between them. The CDR3 sequence is CASSPLRGASINEQYF. In DNA form, the CDR3 reads TGTGCCAGCAGCCCACTAAGGGGGGCCAGTATCAATGAGCAGTACTTC.

This clonotype was counted ten times or more. The chain has TRBV18 and TRBJ2-1, with no clear D. V was trimmed by 3 bases and J by 0 bases, leaving 6 bases between them. The V gene's germline CDR1 is KGHSH and CDR2 LQKENI. The CDR3 totals 14 residues. DNA for the CDR3: TGTGCCAGCTCACCGACTGACTCCTACAATGAGCAGTTCTTC. As protein: CASSPTDSYNEQFF.

This clonotype has a count of ten or more. The CDR3 region is CSAGSSTNEKLFF. CDR3 in DNA: TGCAGTGCCGGGTCATCAACTAATGAAAAACTGTTTTTT. The V gene is TRBV20-1, the J gene TRBJ1-4; D is uncertain. V lost 6 bases and J 0 bases, leaving 8 bases between the germline ends. This CDR3 is built from 13 residues. Per germline, CDR1 DFQATT and CDR2 SNEGSKA (reference sequence).

The rearrangement uses TRBV29-1 and TRBJ2-1, with D possibly called TRBD1 or TRBD2 (5 bases each). The germline V gene encodes CDR1 SQVTM and CDR2 ANQGSEA. The length of the CDR3 is 16 residues. Deletions cut 4 bases from V and 0 bases from J, with 16 bases between. CDR3 amino acids: CSVAAGTGSSYNEQFF. CDR3 coding DNA: TGCAGCGTTGCCGCCGGGACCGGTAGCTCCTACAATGAGCAGTTCTTC.

This chain links TRBV20-1 with TRBJ2-1, with 9 bases fitting TRBD2. Germline V gene data show CDR1 as DFQATT and CDR2 as SNEGSKA (reference sequence). The CDR3 runs to 15 residues. V shed 0 bases, J shed 3 bases, and the junction held 3 bases outside the gene matches. In nucleotides, the CDR3 is TGCAGTGCTAGAGATCCTAGCGGGATCTACAATGAGCAGTTCTTC. Its translation is CSARDPSGIYNEQFF.

A remark on this clonotype: This may arise from a read error, as a much more abundant clone is one base away. The V gene is TRBV5-1, the J gene TRBJ2-5, with TRBD2 as a possible D gene (5 bases). Per germline, CDR1 SGHRS and CDR2 YFSETQ. This CDR3 contains 15 residues. V lost 0 bases to trimming and J lost 11 bases, with 20 bases between them. The DNA of the CDR3 is TGCGCCAGCAGCTTGGCAGCGGTCTCCTACAATGAGCAGTACTTC. Translated: CASSLAAVSYNEQYF.

This chain links TRBV27 with TRBJ2-1; weak D call: TRBD2 (6 bases). V was cut by 3 bases and J by 7 bases, with 10 bases left in between. Germline CDR1 reads MNHEY; CDR2 reads SMNVEV (reference sequence). This CDR3 is built from 13 residues. CDR3 in amino acids: CASSFSGVNEQFF. The CDR3 region has the DNA TGTGCCAGCAGTTTTTCGGGGGTAAATGAGCAGTTCTTC.

Regarding this clonotype: This could be a read error, since a much larger clone is one nucleotide away. No conserved phenylalanine or tryptophan is present at the end of the CDR3, so a read error is the likely explanation. The chain uses TRBV9 and TRBJ2-5; D is ambiguous. V was cut by 6 bases and J by 4 bases, with 16 bases left in between. CDR1 is SGDLS, CDR2 YYNGEE, per germline. The CDR3 runs 14 residues. The DNA of the CDR3 is TGTGCCAGCACCCAGGCAGCGACGGGAGAGACCCAGTACTGC. It translates to CASTQAATGETQYC.

The CDR3 protein is CAISLEGGPRDTQYF. The CDR3 DNA sequence: TGTGCCATCAGCTTGGAGGGGGGGCCGAGAGATACGCAGTATTTT. This rearrangement joins TRBV10-3 to TRBJ2-3, with a weak D call TRBD2 (7 bases). The CDR3 extends over 15 amino acids. V was cut by 6 bases and J by 5 bases, with 18 bases left in between. Germline V gene lookup returns CDR1 ENHRY and CDR2 SYGVKD.

This clonotype appeared many times. This chain uses TRBV20-1 with TRBJ1-6; D is unresolved. V lost 2 bases, J lost 6 bases, and 14 bases lay in between. The germline CDR1 and CDR2 sequences are DFQATT and SNEGSKA (reference sequence). This CDR3 has 15 residues. In DNA form, the CDR3 reads TGCAGTGCTAGAAGGGTGGGCCTTACTAATTCACCCCTCCACTTT. Its translation is CSARRVGLTNSPLHF.

This clonotype appeared many times. CDR3 coding DNA: TGCGCCAGCAGCTGGACAGGATCGGCAGGGGGACTTACAGATACGCAGTATTTT. Residues: CASSWTGSAGGLTDTQYF. This chain joins TRBV5-1 and TRBJ2-3, with a weak D call TRBD1 (7 bases). This CDR3 region has 18 residues. Germline CDR1 SGHRS, CDR2 YFSETQ. The V end lost 3 bases, the J end lost 3 bases, and 23 bases lay between the germline ends.

Ten or more counts support this clonotype. The J gene is TRBJ1-1, the V gene TRBV5-1; D might be TRBD1 (5 bases). The CDR3 contains 16 residues. Trimming removed 0 bases from V and 2 bases from J, with 14 bases in between. Germline values: CDR1 SGHRS, CDR2 YFSETQ. The CDR3 bases are TGCGCCAGCAGCTTGGAAGTGATGACAGCCAACACTGAAGCTTTCTTT. This gives the protein CASSLEVMTANTEAFF.

This clonotype came up many times. This chain uses TRBV9 with TRBJ1-2; D call uncertain. This CDR3 has 12 residues. Trimming left V 0 bases short and J 9 bases short, with 9 bases between. The germline gives CDR1 SGDLS, CDR2 YYNGEE. The CDR3, as DNA: TGTGCCAGCAGCGTAGAAGAGCGACGCTACACCTTC. Its translation: CASSVEERRYTF. Full variable domain (remainder filled in from reference TRBV9 and TRBJ1-2): DSGVTQTPKHLITATGQRVTLRCSPRSGDLSVYWYQQSLDQGLQFLIQYYNGEERAKGNILERFSAQQFPDLHSELNLSSLELGDSALYFCASSVEERRYTFGSGTRLTVV.

This chain links TRBV4-3 with TRBJ2-1, with D tentatively TRBD1 or TRBD2 (5 bases each). The V end was cut by 3 bases, the J end by 0 bases, with 15 bases between. The CDR3 sequence is 17 residues long. Germline CDR1 and CDR2: LGHNA and YSLEER. The CDR3 reads CASSQEPGTSSYNEQFF. The CDR3 nucleotides are TGCGCCAGCAGCCAGGAGCCCGGGACCAGCTCCTACAATGAGCAGTTCTTC.

This clonotype was detected ten times or more. The J gene is TRBJ2-6, the V gene TRBV5-5; 9 positions match TRBD1. Per the germline V gene, CDR1 is SGHKS and CDR2 is YYEKEE (reference sequence). V shed 6 bases, J shed 2 bases, and the junction held 9 bases outside the gene matches. This CDR3 is built from 17 residues. In DNA, the CDR3 is TGTGCCAGCAACCCGGACAGGGGTAGAGCTGGGGCCAACGTCCTGACTTTC. It yields the protein CASNPDRGRAGANVLTF.

To note about this clonotype: A much larger clone sits a single nucleotide away, making a read error possible. This chain connects TRBV11-1 to TRBJ2-1, with 10 bases lining up with TRBD2. Per the germline V gene, CDR1 is SGHAT and CDR2 is FQDESV (reference sequence). V was pared by 5 bases and J by 5 bases, with 12 bases of the junction left unmatched. The CDR3 spans 17 residues. The CDR3: CASSPEGGLAGDNEQFF. DNA of the CDR3: TGTGCCAGCAGCCCAGAGGGTGGGCTAGCGGGGGACAATGAGCAGTTCTTC.

This clonotype has only a few counts. The rearrangement links TRBV29-1 to TRBJ1-1; TRBD1 is a possible D gene (6 bases). Germline loops: CDR1 SQVTM, CDR2 ANQGSEA. CDR3 size: 13 residues. Trimming pared 6 bases from V and 0 bases from J, leaving 11 bases between. CDR3 sequence (DNA): TGCAGCGTGACAGGCGTAATGAACACTGAAGCTTTCTTT. This translates into CSVTGVMNTEAFF.

There are a few counts of this clonotype. Just one base apart from a much larger clone, this may be a read error. The gene calls are TRBV20-1 and TRBJ2-7, with 10 bases lining up with TRBD2. V was clipped by 6 bases and J by 7 bases; unmatched bases: 15. Germline CDR1 is DFQATT and CDR2 is SNEGSKA (reference sequence). This CDR3 has 15 amino acids. The CDR3 DNA is TGCAGTGCAACCCTAGCGGGAGTTCTTAGGAATGAGCAGTACTTC. Its translation is CSATLAGVLRNEQYF.